These T cell receptor beta chains were read from a single sample in a study of blood T cell repertoires in COVID-19. Only in-frame clones appear in the TCRdb table, and some are missing; sequencing was by immunoSEQ multiplex PCR. This sample has 90,000 to 150,000 clones, with approximately 87% found just once. Sequencing input: peripheral blood. Receptors were obtained from a man in his 70s who had recovered from COVID-19. CDR3s include the opening cysteine and the closing phenylalanine or tryptophan. The order of the fields is J gene, D gene, V gene, clone size, CDR3 DNA, CDR3 protein. D genes are given only for firm matches. Where a row states a size, it is once, few, many or the class of an expanded clone; other rows omit it.

TRBJ1-2 | NA | TRBV5-5 | NA | TGTGCCAGCAGCTCGGGGGGGCGTTATGGCTACACCTTC | CASSSGGRYGYTF
TRBJ2-3 | TRBD2 | TRBV29-1 | NA | TGCAGCGTCGCTAGCGGGGGCTCTGGAGATACGCAGTATTTT | CSVASGGSGDTQYF
TRBJ1-4 | TRBD1 | TRBV2 | NA | TGTGCCAGCAGAGTGGGACAGGGAGATGAAAAACTGTTTTTT | CASRVGQGDEKLFF
TRBJ2-7 | NA | TRBV7-2 | NA | TGTGCCAGCAGCTTAAGGGTGTCTCGATGGACAGAGCCCTACGAGCAGTACTTC | CASSLRVSRWTEPYEQYF
TRBJ2-3 | NA | TRBV6-5 | NA | TGTGCCAGCAGTTACCGGCAGGGGGGAGATACGCAGTATTTT | CASSYRQGGDTQYF
TRBJ2-7 | NA | TRBV6-1 | NA | TGTGCCAGCAGTGACCAGGGGCACTACGAGCAGTACTTC | CASSDQGHYEQYF
TRBJ1-3 | NA | TRBV27 | NA | TGTGCCAGCAGGCCGGCGGCTGGAAACACCATATATTTT | CASRPAAGNTIYF
TRBJ1-2 | NA | TRBV5-4 | NA | TGTGCCAGCAGCCCTTCGGGGGGGTATGGCTACACCTTC | CASSPSGGYGYTF
TRBJ2-7 | TRBD2 | TRBV2 | NA | TGTGCCAGCAGTGTTAGCGGGAGCTCCTACGAGCAGTACTTC | CASSVSGSSYEQYF
TRBJ1-6 | NA | TRBV2 | NA | TGTGCCAGCAGTACTACCAATTCACCCCTCCACTTT | CASSTTNSPLHF
TRBJ2-1 | TRBD2 | TRBV7-9 | NA | TGTGCCAGCAGCCGGGGACTAGCGGGGGGGCCTGTGGGCGAGCAGTTCTTC | CASSRGLAGGPVGEQFF
TRBJ2-3 | TRBD2 | TRBV7-9 | NA | TGTGCCAGCAGCCTGACTAGCGGGGGGGCAGATACGCAGTATTTT | CASSLTSGGADTQYF
TRBJ2-7 | TRBD1 | TRBV5-1 | NA | TGCGCCAGCAGCTTGGGGACAGGGATCTACGAGCAGTACTTC | CASSLGTGIYEQYF
TRBJ1-1 | TRBD1 | TRBV24-1 | NA | TGTGCCACCAGTGATGGGCAAGGACAGGGGGCCGGCACTGAAGCTTTCTTT | CATSDGQGQGAGTEAFF
TRBJ2-1 | NA | TRBV3-1/TRBV3-2 | once | TGTGCCAGCAGCCCCTGGCAGGGTACGTACAATGAGCAGTTCTTC | CASSPWQGTYNEQFF
TRBJ2-1 | TRBD2 | TRBV7-3 | NA | TGTGCCAGCAGCTTAAATTCTGCCGGGACTAGCGGGAATGAGCAGTTCTTC | CASSLNSAGTSGNEQFF
TRBJ2-3 | NA | TRBV7-2 | NA | TGTGCCAGCAGCTACCGGGACATCCGGCGTATATCCACATATACGCAGTATTTT | CASSYRDIRRISTYTQYF
TRBJ2-1 | NA | TRBV4-1 | once | TGCGCCAGCAGCCGGGACACGGGACGTCCCTCGAATGAGCAGTTCTTC | CASSRDTGRPSNEQFF
TRBJ1-1 | NA | TRBV30 | NA | TGTGCCTGGAGTGTAGGAGGACGGGAGAACACTGAAGCTTTCTTT | CAWSVGGRENTEAFF
TRBJ2-1 | TRBD2 | TRBV7-3 | NA | TGTGCCAGCAGCCCATGGGGCGGGGGGACCTACAATGAGCAGTTCTTC | CASSPWGGGTYNEQFF
TRBJ1-6 | TRBD1 | TRBV30 | once | TGTGCCTGGAGTATAGGACAGGGTAATTCACCCCTCCACTTT | CAWSIGQGNSPLHF
TRBJ2-7 | NA | TRBV4-2 | NA | TGTGCCAGCAGCCCTCCCGGCAGGCACGAGCAGTACTTC | CASSPPGRHEQYF
TRBJ1-5 | NA | TRBV28 | NA | TGTGCCAGCAGTTTAAGGGGTGTCCCGCCCCAGCATTTT | CASSLRGVPPQHF
TRBJ1-2 | TRBD1 | TRBV2 | NA | TGTGCTGGACAGGTCGCTAACTATGGCTACACCTTC | CAGQVANYGYTF
TRBJ2-5 | TRBD2 | TRBV2 | NA | TGTGCCAGCAGCGGGGGGGCCCAAGAGACCCAGTACTTC | CASSGGAQETQYF
TRBJ2-3 | NA | TRBV10-1 | NA | TGCGCCAGCAGTGTCGGTGGGCGAAGGAGCACAGATACGCAGTATTTT | CASSVGGRRSTDTQYF
TRBJ2-1 | NA | TRBV29-1 | NA | TGCAGCGTTGAGCCGGAGGCCTCCTACAATGAGCAGTTCTTC | CSVEPEASYNEQFF
TRBJ2-5 | TRBD2 | TRBV2 | NA | TGTGCCAGCAGTGATCCGGGACTAGAATTTGAGACCCAGTACTTC | CASSDPGLEFETQYF
TRBJ1-2 | NA | TRBV28 | NA | TGTGCCAGCTCCTTGGCAGGTTATAACTATGGCTACACCTTC | CASSLAGYNYGYTF
TRBJ1-6 | TRBD1 | TRBV7-2 | NA | TGTGCCAGCAGCTTAGCGTCACAGGGGAATTCACCCCTCCACTTT | CASSLASQGNSPLHF
TRBJ1-4 | TRBD1 | TRBV2 | NA | TGTGCCACCCGACGACAGGGGACTAATGAAAAACTGTTTTTT | CATRRQGTNEKLFF
TRBJ1-1 | NA | TRBV6-5 | NA | TGTGCCAGCAGTTCTACAGGGAGGAACACTGAAGCTTTCTTT | CASSSTGRNTEAFF
TRBJ2-3 | TRBD2 | TRBV11-3 | NA | TGTGCCAGCAGCAAGGGACTAGCGGTTACAGATACGCAGTATTTT | CASSKGLAVTDTQYF
TRBJ2-1 | NA | TRBV5-1 | NA | TGCGCCAGCAGCACGGGGGTGAGCTCCTACAATGAGCAGTTCTTC | CASSTGVSSYNEQFF
TRBJ1-1 | NA | TRBV11-3 | NA | TGTGCCAGCAGCCAAAACTCGGGGGGCACTGAAGCTTTCTTT | CASSQNSGGTEAFF
TRBJ1-5 | NA | TRBV2 | NA | TGTGCCAGCAGCGCCCGGGACTGGAATCAGCCCCAGCATTTT | CASSARDWNQPQHF
TRBJ2-1 | TRBD2 | TRBV18 | NA | TGTGCCAGCTCACCGGGGGGGGTTCGAATCGATGAGCAGTTCTTC | CASSPGGVRIDEQFF
TRBJ2-1 | TRBD2 | TRBV10-3 | NA | TGTGCCATCAGTGATAACGGGAGGGCGGACAATGAGCAGTTCTTC | CAISDNGRADNEQFF
TRBJ1-1 | TRBD1 | TRBV4-1 | once | TGCGCCAGCAGCCCATCGACCGACAGGGGGAACACTGAAGCTTTCTTT | CASSPSTDRGNTEAFF
TRBJ2-1 | TRBD2 | TRBV3-1/TRBV3-2 | NA | TGTGCCAGCAGCCGCTCGGGAGGAAGCGGAGTCTACAATGAGCAGTTCTTC | CASSRSGGSGVYNEQFF
TRBJ2-3 | TRBD2 | TRBV30 | NA | TGTGCCTGGAGTTATTCTAGCGGGACTAGCACAGATACGCAGTATTTT | CAWSYSSGTSTDTQYF
TRBJ1-6 | TRBD1 | TRBV19 | NA | TGTGCCAGTAGTAGAATCACAGGGGGTAATTCACCCCTCCACTTT | CASSRITGGNSPLHF
TRBJ2-5 | TRBD2 | TRBV9 | NA | TGTGCCAGCAGCGAGGCCAGCGGGGGGCAAGAGACCCAGTACTTC | CASSEASGGQETQYF
TRBJ2-5 | NA | TRBV5-4 | NA | TGTGCCAGCAGTTATAGCGGATCCCAAGAGACCCAGTACTTC | CASSYSGSQETQYF
TRBJ1-1 | NA | TRBV27 | once | TGTGCCAGCAGTTCCATACACTCGACAGTTGGATCAGCTTTCTTT | CASSSIHSTVGSAFF